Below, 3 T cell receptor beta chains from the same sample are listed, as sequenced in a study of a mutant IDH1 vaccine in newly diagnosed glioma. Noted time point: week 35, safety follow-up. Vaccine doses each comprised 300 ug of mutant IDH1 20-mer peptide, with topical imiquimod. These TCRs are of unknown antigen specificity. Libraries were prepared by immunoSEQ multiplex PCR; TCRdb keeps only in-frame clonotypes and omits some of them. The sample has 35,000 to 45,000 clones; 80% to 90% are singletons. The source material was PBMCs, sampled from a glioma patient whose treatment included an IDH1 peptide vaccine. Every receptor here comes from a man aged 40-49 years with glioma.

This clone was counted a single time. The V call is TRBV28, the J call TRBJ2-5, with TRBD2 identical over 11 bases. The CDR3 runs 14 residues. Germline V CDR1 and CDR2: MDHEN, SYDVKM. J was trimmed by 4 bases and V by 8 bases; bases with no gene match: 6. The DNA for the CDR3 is TGTGCCAGCCTCTCCACTAGCGGGAGAGAGACCCAGTACTTC. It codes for CASLSTSGRETQYF.

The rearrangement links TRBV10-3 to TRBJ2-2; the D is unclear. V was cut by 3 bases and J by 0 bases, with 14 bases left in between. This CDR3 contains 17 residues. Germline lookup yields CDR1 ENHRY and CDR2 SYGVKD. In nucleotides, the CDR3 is TGTGCCATCAGTGAATATGCATTTATTTCGAACACCGGGGAGCTGTTTTTT. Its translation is CAISEYAFISNTGELFF.

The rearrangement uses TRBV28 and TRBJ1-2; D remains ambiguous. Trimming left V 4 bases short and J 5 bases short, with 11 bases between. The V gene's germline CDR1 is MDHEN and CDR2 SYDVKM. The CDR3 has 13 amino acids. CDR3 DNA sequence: TGTGCCAGCAGTTCCGTCGGGAGTTATGGCTACACCTTC. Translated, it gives CASSSVGSYGYTF.